Listed here are 28 T cell receptor beta chains from one sample, sequenced in a study of T cell changes during pregnancy in multiple sclerosis. Profiling relied on immunoSEQ multiplex PCR, and the TCRdb table lists in-frame clones only, not all of them. This sample has some 22,000 clones, with around nine tenths found just once. Sequences were derived from CD4+ T cells from peripheral blood mononuclear cells, sampled in the second trimester of pregnancy. Receptors originate from a female donor in good health, enrolled as a control in a pregnancy study.

The chain couples TRBV4-3 to TRBJ2-3, with D perhaps matching TRBD1 (5 bases). This CDR3 is built from 15 residues. The V gene lost 1 base and the J gene lost 0 bases, with 8 bases spanning the gap. The germline gives CDR1 LGHNA, CDR2 YSLEER. As DNA, the CDR3 is TGCGCCAGCAGCCAAGCAGGGTCTAGCACAGATACGCAGTATTTT. Translation gives CASSQAGSSTDTQYF.

The rearrangement joins TRBV11-2 to TRBJ1-4; 8 positions match TRBD1. This CDR3 has 14 residues. V lost 5 bases to trimming and J lost 7 bases; unmatched junction nucleotides: 6. Germline-derived CDR1 and CDR2 are SGHAT and FQNNGV. The CDR3 DNA follows: TGTGCCAGCAGCCCGGGACAGGATCGTGAAAAACTGTTTTTT. Translation: CASSPGQDREKLFF.

This clone was counted between two and nine times. The sample holds other DNA sequences that translate to the same CDR3. This rearrangement joins TRBV11-3 to TRBJ1-3; tentatively, D is TRBD1 (6 bases). The CDR3 is 15 amino acids. Trimming took off 5 bases at V and 2 bases at J, with 13 bases between the two ends. From germline, CDR1 is SGHNT and CDR2 YENEEA. The CDR3 coding sequence is TGTGCCAGCAGCCCGGGCCAGGGGCCTGGAAACACCATATATTTT. Translated, it gives CASSPGQGPGNTIYF.

The chain combines TRBV10-3 with TRBJ1-5; 8 bases are shared with TRBD1. Trimming cost V 0 bases and J 7 bases; bases outside gene matches: 5. This CDR3 is built from 15 residues. Looked up from germline, CDR1 is ENHRY and CDR2 is SYGVKD. The CDR3 loop is CAISESDRAGQPQHF. Here the CDR3 DNA reads TGTGCCATCAGTGAGTCGGACAGGGCAGGACAGCCCCAGCATTTT.

Only a few counts were recorded for this clone. The rearrangement links TRBV21-1 to TRBJ2-2; TRBD2 is taken as the D call from the table, unchecked against the DNA. TRBV21-1 is a pseudogene locus. The CDR3 sequence is 17 residues long. Written as DNA, the CDR3 is TGTGCCAGCAGCCCACACCTTGTAGCGGGGGACACCGGGGAGCTGTTTTTT. It translates to CASSPHLVAGDTGELFF.

The chain links TRBV4-1 to TRBJ1-1, with TRBD1 as a possible D gene (5 bases). V lost 1 base and J lost 11, with 26 bases in between. Germline loops: CDR1 MGHRA, CDR2 YSYEKL. The CDR3 is 17 residues long. Written as DNA, the CDR3 is TGCGCCAGCAGCCAAGTTTTTAGGGACGGCTACAGGAGGGGCGCTTTCTTT. It codes for CASSQVFRDGYRRGAFF.

The CDR3 is CASSYGTGYQPQHF. As DNA, the CDR3 is TGTGCCAGCAGTTACGGGACAGGGTACCAGCCCCAGCATTTT. The chain employs TRBV28 and TRBJ1-5, with 9 positions matching TRBD1. The CDR3 sequence is 14 residues long. Germline lookup yields CDR1 MDHEN and CDR2 SYDVKM. J lost 7 bases, V lost 4 bases, and 5 bases had no gene match.

The V and J genes are TRBV6-1 and TRBJ1-3; 7 nucleotides agree with TRBD1. V shed 4 bases, J shed 3 bases, and the junction held 6 bases outside the gene matches. CDR1 is MNHNS, CDR2 SASEGT, per germline. The CDR3 totals 15 residues. CDR3 loop: CASSVDRANGNTIYF. The CDR3 DNA sequence: TGTGCCAGCAGTGTAGACAGGGCAAATGGAAACACCATATATTTT.

The rearrangement uses TRBV6-5 and TRBJ1-6, with unresolved D. The germline gives CDR1 MNHEY, CDR2 SVGAGI. This CDR3 has 15 residues. V was trimmed by 9 bases and J by 12 bases, leaving 24 bases between them. The CDR3 reads CASTSKRAAGVPLHF. Here the CDR3 DNA reads TGTGCCAGTACATCAAAAAGGGCAGCGGGAGTACCCCTCCACTTT.

This chain uses TRBV27 with TRBJ1-6; D is possibly TRBD1 (6 bases). The V end was cut by 2 bases, the J end by 6 bases, with 14 bases between. Germline V CDR1 and CDR2: MNHEY, SMNVEV (reference sequence). The CDR3 sequence is 16 residues long. Here the CDR3 DNA reads TGTGCCAGCAGTTTACCCCGGACAGTGGGTAATTCACCCCTCCACTTT. Translated, it gives CASSLPRTVGNSPLHF.

The chain uses TRBV7-2 and TRBJ2-7; 7 bases fit TRBD2. The CDR3 has 15 amino acids. Per the germline V gene, CDR1 is SGHTA and CDR2 is FQGNSA. Trimming removed 5 bases from V and 2 bases from J; junction bases left unmatched: 9. The CDR3 DNA follows: TGTGCCAGCAGCGTACAGACTAGCCGCACCTACGAGCAGTACTTC. Its protein product is CASSVQTSRTYEQYF.

The chain carries TRBV19 and TRBJ2-2; 8 nucleotides agree with TRBD2. Trimming removed 4 bases from V and 1 base from J; junction bases left unmatched: 5. Per germline, CDR1 LNHDA and CDR2 SQIVND (reference sequence). CDR3 size: 16 residues. The CDR3 DNA reads TGTGCCAGTAGTACAAGACTAGCGCTGAACACCGGGGAGCTGTTTTTT. This translates into CASSTRLALNTGELFF. Filled out from reference TRBV19 and TRBJ2-2, the complete variable domain reads DGGITQSPKYLFRKEGQNVTLSCEQNLNHDAMYWYRQDPGQGLRLIYYSQIVNDFQKGDIAEGYSVSREKKESFPLTVTSAQKNPTAFYLCASSTRLALNTGELFFGEGSRLTVL.

J is TRBJ2-5 and V is TRBV29-1; D gene uncertain. The germline V gene has CDR1 SQVTM and CDR2 ANQGSEA. Trimming removed 7 bases from V and 2 bases from J, with 8 bases in between. CDR3 length: 11 residues. Here the CDR3 DNA reads TGCAGCGGGCGCAGGCAAGAGACCCAGTACTTC. This gives the protein CSGRRQETQYF. Combining the CDR3 with reference TRBV29-1 and TRBJ2-5 gives the whole variable domain SAVISQKPSRDICQRGTSLTIQCQVDSQVTMMFWYRQQPGQSLTLIATANQGSEATYESGFVIDKFPISRPNLTFSTLTVSNMSPEDSSIYLCSGRRQETQYFGPGTRLLVL.

The chain is built from TRBV19 and TRBJ1-2; D uncertain. V lost 6 bases to trimming and J lost 4 bases, with 15 bases between them. The length of the CDR3 is 14 residues. Germline CDR1 and CDR2: LNHDA and SQIVND (reference sequence). This CDR3 reads CASRTLERFYGYTF. The CDR3 DNA sequence: TGTGCCAGTAGGACTCTCGAACGATTCTATGGCTACACCTTC.

The chain carries TRBV7-3 and TRBJ1-1; D gene ambiguous. V lost 4 bases and J lost 7, with 19 bases in between. From germline, CDR1 is SGHTA and CDR2 FQGTGA. The CDR3 sequence is 15 residues long. CDR3 sequence: CASSYKAAGAGEAFF. CDR3 coding DNA: TGTGCCAGCAGCTATAAGGCTGCGGGTGCTGGTGAAGCTTTCTTT. The complete variable domain, with remaining parts taken from reference TRBV7-3 and TRBJ1-1, reads GAGVSQTPSNKVTEKGKYVELRCDPISGHTALYWYRQSLGQGPEFLIYFQGTGAADDSGLPNDRFFAVRPEGSVSTLKIQRTERGDSAVYLCASSYKAAGAGEAFFGQGTRLTVV.

The V call is TRBV5-4, the J call TRBJ1-5; D gene unclear. The CDR3 loop spans 14 amino acids. Germline V lookup: CDR1 SGHNT, CDR2 YYREEE (reference sequence). Trimming removed 2 bases from V and 4 bases from J, with 10 bases in between. The CDR3 reads CASSFQGGNQPQHF. The CDR3 region has the DNA TGTGCCAGCAGCTTTCAAGGAGGGAATCAGCCCCAGCATTTT. The variable domain in full, completed from reference TRBV5-4 and TRBJ1-5, reads ETGVTQSPTHLIKTRGQQVTLRCSSQSGHNTVSWYQQALGQGPQFIFQYYREEENGRGNFPPRFSGLQFPNYSSELNVNALELDDSALYLCASSFQGGNQPQHFGDGTRLSIL.

This chain connects TRBV9 to TRBJ1-2, with D possibly TRBD1 on 5 matching bases. CDR3 length equals 14 residues. Deletions cut 0 bases from V and 4 bases from J, with 10 bases between. Germline V gives CDR1 SGDLS, CDR2 YYNGEE. CDR3: CASSVVAGGYGYTF. As DNA, the CDR3 is TGTGCCAGCAGCGTAGTCGCCGGGGGCTATGGCTACACCTTC.

This clone showed up just once. The rearrangement joins TRBV7-2 to TRBJ1-2; D may be TRBD1 (5 bases). Deletions cut 1 base from V and 0 bases from J, with 12 bases between. This CDR3 contains 16 residues. Germline values: CDR1 SGHTA, CDR2 FQGNSA. CDR3 sequence reads: CASSLVTGATNYGYTF. DNA of the CDR3: TGTGCCAGCAGCTTAGTAACAGGCGCGACTAACTATGGCTACACCTTC.

The chain combines TRBV7-2 with TRBJ2-3, with D tentatively TRBD1 (6 bases). This CDR3 comprises 13 residues. Germline V CDR1 and CDR2: SGHTA, FQGNSA. With 7 bases removed from V and 2 bases from J, the gap between germline ends came to 10 bases. The CDR3: CASNDRPTDTQYF. CDR3 bases: TGTGCCAGCAACGACAGGCCCACAGATACGCAGTATTTT.

This chain links TRBV9 with TRBJ2-5; D perhaps matches TRBD2 (6 bases). CDR1 and CDR2 from the germline V gene are SGDLS and YYNGEE. The CDR3 is made up of 16 amino acids. V lost 0 bases and J lost 2, with 14 bases in between. CDR3 nucleotides: TGTGCCAGCAGCGTAGGGAGGGTGGGACCGCAAGAGACCCAGTACTTC. Protein sequence: CASSVGRVGPQETQYF. Variable domain in full (rest from reference TRBV9 and TRBJ2-5): DSGVTQTPKHLITATGQRVTLRCSPRSGDLSVYWYQQSLDQGLQFLIQYYNGEERAKGNILERFSAQQFPDLHSELNLSSLELGDSALYFCASSVGRVGPQETQYFGPGTRLLVL.

This clone has a handful of counts. The chain joins TRBV10-1 to TRBJ2-5, with a weak D call TRBD1 (6 bases). This CDR3 has 14 residues. Deletions cut 3 bases from V and 1 base from J, with 9 bases between. Germline loops: CDR1 WNHNN, CDR2 SYGVQD (reference sequence). The CDR3 DNA reads TGCGCCAGCAGTGACAGGGGCCCCCAAGAGACCCAGTACTTC. This sequence encodes CASSDRGPQETQYF.

This clone showed up just once. The chain is built from TRBV19 and TRBJ1-3, with a possible D match to TRBD1 (5 bases). Germline-derived CDR1 and CDR2 are LNHDA and SQIVND (reference sequence). V was pared by 5 bases and J by 1 base, with 12 bases between. The CDR3 spans 15 residues. CDR3 in amino acids: CASSPDQGSGNTIYF. The DNA of the CDR3 is TGTGCCAGTAGTCCCGATCAGGGATCTGGAAACACCATATATTTT. The full variable domain, completed using reference TRBV19 and TRBJ1-3, is DGGITQSPKYLFRKEGQNVTLSCEQNLNHDAMYWYRQDPGQGLRLIYYSQIVNDFQKGDIAEGYSVSREKKESFPLTVTSAQKNPTAFYLCASSPDQGSGNTIYFGEGSWLTVV.

This chain joins TRBV5-1 and TRBJ1-2, with 9 bases identical to TRBD1. CDR1 is SGHRS, CDR2 YFSETQ, per germline. The V segment lost 4 bases and the J segment 4 bases; nucleotides outside the gene matches: 5. CDR3 size: 14 residues. DNA for the CDR3: TGCGCCAGCAGCCCGGGACAGGGTAGCTATGGCTACACCTTC. This translates into CASSPGQGSYGYTF.

V and J are TRBV18 and TRBJ2-3, with 8 bases identical to TRBD2. Germline lookup yields CDR1 KGHSH and CDR2 LQKENI. This CDR3 contains 17 residues. V shed 2 bases and J 1 base; nucleotides not matched to a gene: 8. DNA for the CDR3: TGTGCCAGCTCACCATTTACCGGGACTAGGCGCACAGATACGCAGTATTTT. Protein: CASSPFTGTRRTDTQYF.

About this clone: The same CDR3 also results from other DNA sequences found in this sample. The chain is built from TRBV9 and TRBJ2-3, with D perhaps matching TRBD2 (6 bases). The CDR3 extends over 13 amino acids. The germline gives CDR1 SGDLS, CDR2 YYNGEE. Trimming removed 0 bases from V and 4 bases from J, with 6 bases in between. CDR3 sequence (DNA): TGTGCCAGCAGCGTAGGGGGGGCAGATACGCAGTATTTT. It is translated as CASSVGGADTQYF.

The rearrangement joins TRBV2 to TRBJ2-3; 9 bases are shared with TRBD1. V lost 6 bases, J lost 4 bases, and 8 bases stayed unmatched. CDR3 length: 15 residues. Germline lookup yields CDR1 SNHLY and CDR2 FYNNEI. CDR3 DNA sequence: TGTGCCAGCAGACCCCGTACAGGGGGCGCAGATACGCAGTATTTT. Protein sequence: CASRPRTGGADTQYF.

The chain links TRBV7-2 to TRBJ2-4, with D perhaps matching TRBD2 (7 bases). Germline V gene data show CDR1 as SGHTA and CDR2 as FQGNSA. The CDR3 has 17 residues. The V end was cut by 2 bases, the J end by 1 base, with 15 bases between. The DNA of the CDR3 is TGTGCCAGCAGCTTATTCTTAGGGGGGGCTGCCAAAAACATTCAGTACTTC. This encodes CASSLFLGGAAKNIQYF.

This chain joins TRBV9 and TRBJ1-3; no reliable D call. Germline CDR1 reads SGDLS; CDR2 reads YYNGEE. V was trimmed by 2 bases and J by 3 bases, leaving 9 bases between them. CDR3 length equals 14 residues. CDR3 in amino acids: CASSVGKNGNTIYF. The CDR3 DNA follows: TGTGCCAGCAGCGTCGGGAAGAATGGAAACACCATATATTTT.